Below, 19 T cell receptor beta chains from the same sample are listed, as sequenced in a study of CD8+CD57+ T cells in acquired aplastic anemia. Flow cytometry had shown expanded CD8+CD57+ cells in the patients chosen for sequencing. Genomic DNA provided the template from which TCR beta VDJ and CDR3 profiles were obtained. Each CDR3 protein gets one entry after TCRdb re-called the reads with MiXCR. This table holds a few hundred thousand distinct CDR3 sequences, 82% found once. Sequencing was performed on sorted CD4+, CD8+, or CD8+CD57+ T cells (not recorded which) from PBMCs. These receptor sequences come from a human donor with aplastic anemia.

The genes are TRBV7-2 and TRBJ1-4; TRBD1 agrees at 7 bases. CDR3 length: 16 amino acids. Looked up from germline, CDR1 is SGHTA and CDR2 is FQGNSA. Losses at the gene ends were 2 bases for V and 11 bases for J; bases not matched to a gene: 14. The DNA for the CDR3 is TGTGCCAGCAGCTTAACGGGAGGGGGCCATACGCAGAAACTGTTTTTT. Translated, it gives CASSLTGGGHTQKLFF.

CDR3 in DNA: TGTGCCAGCAGCTTATTTGGACAGGGAGGCGAGTTCTTC. It is translated as CASSLFGQGGEFF. The rearrangement links TRBV7-2 to TRBJ2-1, with 8 bases identical to TRBD1. The length of the CDR3 is 13 residues. CDR1 and CDR2 from the germline V gene are SGHTA and FQGNSA. The V segment lost 2 bases and the J segment 14 bases; nucleotides outside the gene matches: 8.

The V call is TRBV9, the J call TRBJ2-2, with D perhaps matching TRBD2 (5 bases). The germline V and J ends were trimmed by 3 bases and 14 bases, with 23 bases remaining between them. The V gene's germline CDR1 is SGDLS and CDR2 YYNGEE. CDR3 length equals 15 residues. The CDR3 sequence: CASSGFAGTTGVLFF. Here the CDR3 DNA reads TGTGCCAGCAGCGGATTCGCGGGTACGACCGGGGTTCTGTTTTTT.

With regard to this clonotype: The conserved closing phenylalanine or tryptophan is absent in this CDR3, likely reflecting a read error. The chain has TRBV5-6 and TRBJ1-2; TRBD1 might be the D (5 bases). CDR1 is SGHDT and CDR2 is YYEEEE in the germline V gene. Trimming removed 0 bases from V and 9 bases from J, with 21 bases in between. The CDR3 contains 16 residues. As DNA, the CDR3 is TGTGCCAGCAGCTTGGAGAGGGACGGGCTCGTATATAGCTACACCTCT. Its translation is CASSLERDGLVYSYTS.

This clonotype came up once. The conserved phenylalanine or tryptophan normally closing the CDR3 is absent here, so this likely arose from a read error. It is unclear where the CDR3 begins or ends on the DNA, so no DNA is shown, and the CDR3 is as TCRdb lists it. The chain recombines TRBV2 with TRBJ1-2. The CDR3 length is 15 residues, termini included. Germline V lookup: CDR1 SNHLY, CDR2 FYNNEI. This chain's CDR3 is CASSDTGIHEQVFGP.

As to this clonotype: The junction departs from the called germline gene at one end, perhaps through a read error. This chain connects TRBV7-9 to TRBJ2-3, with TRBD1 as a possible D gene (5 bases). CDR3 length: 14 residues. CDR1 and CDR2 from the germline V gene are SEHNR and FQNEAQ (reference sequence). CDR3 coding DNA: TGTGCCAGCAGCTTAGCGGGCAGGGAAGATACCCAGTACTTT. It yields the protein CASSLAGREDTQYF.

In this sample, this clonotype turned up a few times. The V call is TRBV24-1, the J call TRBJ1-2; D is unclear. Trimming stripped 4 bases from V and 8 bases from J, with 10 bases between. The CDR3 extends over 12 amino acids. CDR1 and CDR2 from the germline V gene are KGHDR and SFDVKD. CDR3 amino acids: CATSEGGLGYTF. CDR3 sequence (DNA): TGTGCCACCAGTGAGGGCGGCCTCGGCTACACCTTC.

With regard to this clonotype: One junction end does not reproduce the germline sequence, and a read error may be involved. J is TRBJ1-2 and V is TRBV5-8, with D maybe TRBD1 (6 bases). The CDR3 contains 13 residues. Germline CDR1 is SGHTS and CDR2 is YDEGEE. The CDR3 nucleotides read TGCGCCAGCAGCCATACAGGGAACTATGGCTACACCTTC. Translated, it gives CASSHTGNYGYTF.

This chain links TRBV25-1 with TRBJ1-3; weak D call: TRBD1 (6 bases). Deletions cut 2 bases from V and 4 bases from J, with 12 bases between. Looked up from germline, CDR1 is MGHDK and CDR2 is SYGVNS. This CDR3 is 15 amino acids long. CDR3 protein: CASSENRVGGNTIYF. The CDR3, as DNA: TGTGCCAGCAGTGAAAACAGGGTGGGAGGAAACACCATATATTTT.

This chain connects TRBV5-1 to TRBJ2-1; D remains unclear. The CDR3 has 15 residues. V lost 0 bases, J lost 2 bases, and 9 bases lay in between. Germline-derived CDR1 and CDR2 are SGHRS and YFSETQ. The CDR3 spells CASSLEGNPYNEQFF. The CDR3 DNA is TGCGCCAGCAGCTTGGAAGGGAATCCCTACAATGAGCAGTTCTTC.

The chain has TRBV20-1 and TRBJ1-4; D is unresolved. The V end was cut by 3 bases, the J end by 6 bases, with 17 bases between. The CDR3 loop spans 15 amino acids. Germline loops: CDR1 DFQATT, CDR2 SNEGSKA (reference sequence). The CDR3 DNA is TGCAGTGCTAGGCCCGGAGACAAGGGAGATGAAAAACTGTTTTTT. Its protein is CSARPGDKGDEKLFF.

This clonotype has a handful of counts. The rearrangement joins TRBV6-6 to TRBJ1-2; D is undetermined. The CDR3 has 13 amino acids. V lost 6 bases, J lost 4 bases, and 12 bases lay in between. Germline assignment: CDR1 MNHNY and CDR2 SVGAGI (reference sequence). DNA for the CDR3: TGTGCCAGCAGACCCCTTAGCGTCTATGGCTACACCTTC. Translation: CASRPLSVYGYTF.

The chain has TRBV19 and TRBJ2-7; D may be TRBD1 or TRBD2 (5 bases each). CDR3 length equals 15 residues. The V gene's germline CDR1 is LNHDA and CDR2 SQIVND (reference sequence). V shed 3 bases and J shed 0 bases, with 12 bases lying between them. The CDR3 sequence: CASSMGVGVSYEQYF. DNA for the CDR3: TGTGCCAGTAGTATGGGGGTAGGGGTCTCCTACGAGCAGTACTTC.

The genes are TRBV20-1 and TRBJ1-5; a weak D match, TRBD1 (5 bases). Germline V gives CDR1 DFQATT, CDR2 SNEGSKA (reference sequence). The CDR3 has 13 residues. The V and J ends lost 0 bases and 3 bases respectively, with 6 bases between them. The CDR3, as DNA: TGCAGTGCTAGAGAGACAGTCAATCAGCCCCAGCATTTT. Translated, it gives CSARETVNQPQHF.

The chain links TRBV11-3 to TRBJ1-2, with 8 bases fitting TRBD1. The CDR3 loop spans 17 amino acids. V shed 0 bases, J shed 3 bases, and the junction held 9 bases outside the gene matches. Germline assignment: CDR1 SGHNT and CDR2 YENEEA. This CDR3 is CASSLDLTGDTDYGYTF. Here the CDR3 DNA reads TGTGCCAGCAGCTTAGATCTGACAGGGGACACCGACTATGGCTACACCTTC.

Points on this clonotype: Compared with germline, one end of the junction differs, possibly owing to a read error. The J gene is TRBJ1-5, the V gene TRBV15; no definite D call. The CDR3 totals 14 residues. Germline CDR1 is LNHNV and CDR2 is YYDKDF (reference sequence). CDR3 coding DNA: TGTGCCAGCAGCAGAAGGTCGAACAATCAGACCCAGCATTTT. Translated, it gives CASSRRSNNQTQHF.

This clonotype was seen a few times. The CDR3 sequence is CASSEGGRTYEQYF. CDR3 DNA sequence: TGTGCCAGCAGTGAGGGGGGACGGACCTACGAGCAGTACTTC. The V call is TRBV25-1, the J call TRBJ2-7; tentative D call: TRBD2 (6 bases). V was shortened by 3 bases and J by 2 bases, with 11 bases between the two germline ends. This CDR3 is built from 14 residues. From germline, CDR1 is MGHDK and CDR2 SYGVNS.

The chain employs TRBV7-3 and TRBJ2-6; D is unclear. The CDR3 spans 16 residues. V was shortened by 8 bases and J by 14 bases, with 28 bases between the two germline ends. Germline CDR1 is SGHTA and CDR2 is FQGTGA. Here the CDR3 reads CASSREANYVEHFLTF. The CDR3 DNA reads TGTGCCAGCTCAAGAGAGGCCAACTACGTTGAACACTTCCTGACTTTC.

A remark on this clonotype: Germline is not matched at one junction end, which may reflect a read error. The chain recombines TRBV7-2 with TRBJ1-1; possible D gene TRBD1, 6 bases. Per the germline V gene, CDR1 is SGHTA and CDR2 is FQGNSA. CDR3 length: 15 amino acids. CDR3 sequence: CASSLDGGADTGYFF. The CDR3 DNA reads as TGCGCCAGCAGCTTGGATGGGGGCGCCGACACTGGCTATTTCTTT.